This TCR beta chain stems from a study of shared clonotypes between healthy human individuals. Overall study findings and caveats: Some clonotypes were shared by all four sorted-subset donors, while others were not shared. The non-shared ones had lower generation probabilities than the shared ones.

Selected positively for CCR7 and CD45RO-negative, naive CD8 cells excluded terminally differentiated effector memory CD45RA+ cells. Details on this clone: Its cognate antigen is unknown. Other DNA variants within this sample encode the same CDR3.

The germline V and J ends were trimmed by 4 bases and 3 bases, with 13 bases remaining between them. CDR1 SNHLY and CDR2 FYNNEI come from the germline V gene. This CDR3 has 14 residues. Researchers ran the assay at a deep level. Data came from immunoSEQ multiplex PCR; TCRdb stores just in-frame clones and leaves some out. The sample consists of about 1,900,000 clones, approximately 94% of them appearing once. The clonotype originates from a man between 18 and 35 years old in good health. The chain uses TRBV2 and TRBJ2-7, with D tentatively TRBD2 (6 bases). The source material was naive CD8+ T cells sorted from blood. The CDR3 loop is CASSVGGVSYEQYF. The CDR3 nucleotides are TGTGCCAGCAGTGTAGGCGGGGTGAGCTACGAGCAGTACTTC.